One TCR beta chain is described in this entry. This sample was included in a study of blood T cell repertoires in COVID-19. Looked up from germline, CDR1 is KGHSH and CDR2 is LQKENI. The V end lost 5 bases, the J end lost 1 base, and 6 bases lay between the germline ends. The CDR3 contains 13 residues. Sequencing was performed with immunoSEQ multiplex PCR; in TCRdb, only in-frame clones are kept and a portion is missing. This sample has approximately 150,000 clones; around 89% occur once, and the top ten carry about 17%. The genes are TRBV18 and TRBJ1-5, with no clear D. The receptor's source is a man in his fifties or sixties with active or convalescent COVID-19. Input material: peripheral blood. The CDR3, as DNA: TGTGCCAGCTCATTTGGCAGCAATCAGCCCCAGCATTTT. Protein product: CASSFGSNQPQHF.